The 8 T cell receptor beta chains presented below share a single source sample, sequenced in a study of OX40 agonist ivuxolimab in advanced cancers. Data came from immunoSEQ multiplex PCR; TCRdb stores just in-frame clones and leaves some out. Of tens of thousands of clones listed, over 80% were seen once; the top ten hold around 0.31%. The sequenced sample was CD4+ or CD8+ T cells sorted from blood, obtained in a trial of the OX40 agonist ivuxolimab. The receptors come from an adult with an advanced solid tumor such as melanoma, head and neck, liver or kidney cancer.

The V call is TRBV14, the J call TRBJ2-1; D may be TRBD2 (5 bases). Germline loops: CDR1 SGHDN, CDR2 FVKESK. Between the trimmed V and J ends, which lost 0 bases and 0 bases, there was a span of 9 bases. The CDR3 contains 16 residues. The CDR3 is CASSQDGVGSYNEQFF. In DNA form, the CDR3 reads TGTGCCAGCAGCCAAGACGGGGTCGGCTCCTACAATGAGCAGTTCTTC.

The chain carries TRBV27 and TRBJ2-7; the match to TRBD1 covers 7 bases. From germline, CDR1 is MNHEY and CDR2 SMNVEV (reference sequence). This CDR3 spans 17 amino acids. Trimming took 3 bases from V and 2 from J; bases not matched to a gene: 13. CDR3 bases: TGTGCCAGCAGTTTTCTCTTTTTGGGACAGCCCGCCTACGAGCAGTACTTC. This gives the protein CASSFLFLGQPAYEQYF.

In its sample, this clone was seen a few times. The chain has TRBV5-6 and TRBJ2-4; 8 bases map to TRBD1. CDR1 SGHDT and CDR2 YYEEEE come from the germline V gene. Trimming took 2 bases from V and 7 from J; bases not matched to a gene: 5. This CDR3 has 14 amino acids. The CDR3 sequence: CASSFTGGGNIQYF. CDR3 in DNA: TGTGCCAGCAGCTTCACAGGGGGTGGGAACATTCAGTACTTC. The entire variable domain, with the rest obtained from reference TRBV5-6 and TRBJ2-4, is as follows: DAGVTQSPTHLIKTRGQQVTLRCSPKSGHDTVSWYQQALGQGPQFIFQYYEEEERQRGNFPDRFSGHQFPNYSSELNVNALLLGDSALYLCASSFTGGGNIQYFGAGTRLSVL.

V is TRBV7-8 and J is TRBJ2-7; the D is unclear. The CDR3 is 13 amino acids. Trimming left V 1 base short and J 4 bases short, with 8 bases between. The germline gives CDR1 SGHVS, CDR2 FQNEAQ. CDR3 DNA: TGTGCCAGCAGCTTAGTCTCATTTTACGAGCAGTACTTC. As protein: CASSLVSFYEQYF.

This clone was seen once. The V and J genes are TRBV14 and TRBJ1-1; TRBD1 matches 7 bases. This CDR3 contains 16 residues. Germline V gives CDR1 SGHDN, CDR2 FVKESK. V lost 2 bases to trimming and J lost 6 bases; unmatched junction nucleotides: 12. The CDR3 nucleotides read TGTGCCAGCAGCCAACAAACAGGGGTCCCGGGCTCTGAAGCTTTCTTT. Translating gives CASSQQTGVPGSEAFF.

The chain links TRBV28 to TRBJ2-7; the D gene could be TRBD1 or TRBD2 (7 bases each). Germline CDR1 MDHEN, CDR2 SYDVKM. Trimming took off 6 bases at V and 4 bases at J, with 16 bases between the two ends. This CDR3 has 14 amino acids. CDR3 DNA sequence: TGTGCCAGCAGCTCAGGGGGACTACCGTACGAGCAGTACTTC. Translating it yields CASSSGGLPYEQYF.

J is TRBJ1-1 and V is TRBV6-1; a weak D match, TRBD1 (5 bases). The germline CDR1 and CDR2 sequences are MNHNS and SASEGT. The V and J ends lost 1 base and 5 bases respectively, with 14 bases between them. The CDR3 runs to 15 residues. CDR3 in DNA: TGTGCCAGCAGTGAAGGAGGGGCCCGGTGGACTGAAGCTTTCTTT. It specifies CASSEGGARWTEAFF.

The chain recombines TRBV9 with TRBJ2-7; D ambiguous. This CDR3 region has 16 residues. Trimming removed 0 bases at V and 0 bases at J, with 13 bases between. Germline assignment: CDR1 SGDLS and CDR2 YYNGEE. The CDR3 protein is CASSVGSGGDSYEQYF. The CDR3 region has the DNA TGTGCCAGCAGCGTAGGATCCGGTGGGGACTCCTACGAGCAGTACTTC.